This T cell receptor beta chain was identified in a study of T cell changes during pregnancy in multiple sclerosis. Germline V gene lookup returns CDR1 MNHEY and CDR2 SVGAGI. CDR3 length: 13 residues. The V end lost 2 bases, the J end lost 6 bases, and 10 bases lay between the germline ends. Clones were sequenced by immunoSEQ multiplex PCR, and TCRdb holds only the in-frame ones, with some missing. The data contain about 57,000 clones, 85% to 95% of them singletons. J is TRBJ1-2 and V is TRBV6-5, with D perhaps TRBD1 (6 bases). The sample consisted of peripheral blood, taken after pregnancy. This TCR was recovered from a female donor in good health, enrolled as a control in a pregnancy study. The CDR3 nucleotides are TGTGCCAGCAGTTACGGCAGGGGACATGGCTACACCTTC. It is translated as CASSYGRGHGYTF.